The 2 T cell receptor beta chains listed next were all sequenced from one sample in a study of monozygotic twins with inflammatory bowel disease. For each CDR3 protein, TCRdb gives one entry from its re-call of the 5' RACE reads, without DNA. The sample data list approximately 100,000 distinct CDR3 sequences. Sequencing was done on a sample of blood. The source of these receptors is a human donor with ulcerative colitis or Crohn's disease, or a healthy co-twin of an affected twin (not recorded which).

The chain employs TRBV12-3 or TRBV12-4 and TRBJ2-1; TCRdb names TRBD2, which stays unverified in the absence of DNA. This CDR3 contains 18 residues. The CDR3 protein is CASSYPTSGIRAYNEQFF.

The chain is built from TRBV10-3 and TRBJ2-1; TCRdb's D gene call, TRBD2, goes unchecked for lack of DNA. CDR3 length equals 15 residues. Germline lookup yields CDR1 ENHRY and CDR2 SYGVKD. The CDR3 loop reads CAISPLAGVGNEQFF.